These T cell receptor beta chains were read from a single sample in a study of beta chain features in type 1 diabetes. Sequenced by immunoSEQ multiplex PCR; TCRdb stores in-frame clones only, minus some. The table shows about half a million clones, with around 28% occurring only once. The sequenced material came from naive CD4+ T cells from blood. These receptors were collected from a man aged 18 to 29 in good health. Each CDR3 is given with its conserved first and last residue. D genes are given only for firm matches. Rows give clone size only sometimes, using once, few, many, or a class for an expanded clone.

clone size: few
D gene: .
J gene: TRBJ2-7
V gene: TRBV18
CDR3 DNA: TGTGCCAGCTCACCAGCGGGATCCTACGAGCAGTACTTC
CDR3 protein: CASSPAGSYEQYF

clone size: .
D gene: .
J gene: TRBJ2-1
V gene: TRBV4-1
CDR3 DNA: TGCGCCAGCAGCCAACAAGAGCGGGCGAGCTCCTACAATGAGCAGTTCTTC
CDR3 protein: CASSQQERASSYNEQFF

clone size: .
D gene: .
J gene: TRBJ2-1
V gene: TRBV29-1
CDR3 DNA: TGCAGCGCTCGAGGCCCCGGGGATGAGCAGTTCTTC
CDR3 protein: CSARGPGDEQFF

clone size: .
D gene: .
J gene: TRBJ2-7
V gene: TRBV7-9
CDR3 DNA: TGTGCCAGCAGCTCCCCGGGGTCCCTCGAGCAGTACTTC
CDR3 protein: CASSSPGSLEQYF

clone size: few
D gene: TRBD1
J gene: TRBJ2-3
V gene: TRBV7-9
CDR3 DNA: TGTGCCAGCAGCTGGGGACAGATTATTGGCACAGATACGCAGTATTTT
CDR3 protein: CASSWGQIIGTDTQYF

clone size: .
D gene: TRBD1
J gene: TRBJ1-1
V gene: TRBV5-1
CDR3 DNA: TGCGCCAGCAGCGCAGGGACAGTCGAAGCTTTCTTT
CDR3 protein: CASSAGTVEAFF

clone size: few
D gene: TRBD1
J gene: TRBJ2-4
V gene: TRBV29-1
CDR3 DNA: TGCAGCGTTGCCGTCGACAGGGGTCTAGCCAAAAACATTCAGTACTTC
CDR3 protein: CSVAVDRGLAKNIQYF

clone size: .
D gene: TRBD2
J gene: TRBJ2-1
V gene: TRBV4-3
CDR3 DNA: TGCGCCAGCAGCCAATATGGGACTAGCGGCTACAATGAGCAGTTCTTC
CDR3 protein: CASSQYGTSGYNEQFF

clone size: .
D gene: .
J gene: TRBJ2-5
V gene: TRBV21-1
CDR3 DNA: TGTGCCAGCAGCGCCCGTCCCCAGGCAAGATTACAAGAGACCCAGTACTTC
CDR3 protein: CASSARPQARLQETQYF

clone size: .
D gene: TRBD2
J gene: TRBJ2-3
V gene: TRBV4-3
CDR3 DNA: TGCGCCAGCAGCCAACTAGCGGCTAGCACAGATACGCAGTATTTT
CDR3 protein: CASSQLAASTDTQYF

clone size: .
D gene: TRBD1
J gene: TRBJ1-2
V gene: TRBV30
CDR3 DNA: TGTGCCTGGGGTCGTACAGGGGGAAGGCCTGGCTACACCTTC
CDR3 protein: CAWGRTGGRPGYTF

clone size: .
D gene: TRBD1
J gene: TRBJ2-7
V gene: TRBV10-3
CDR3 DNA: TGTGCCATCAGTGAATCCCTCACAGGGGGCTCCTACGAGCAGTACTTC
CDR3 protein: CAISESLTGGSYEQYF

clone size: few
D gene: .
J gene: TRBJ2-1
V gene: TRBV4-1
CDR3 DNA: TGCGCCAGCAGCCCCGCCGGGAGAAGCTCCTACAATGAGCAGTTCTTC
CDR3 protein: CASSPAGRSSYNEQFF

clone size: few
D gene: TRBD2
J gene: TRBJ2-3
V gene: TRBV5-1
CDR3 DNA: TGCGCCAGCAGCTTGTTTAGCGGGGCAGATACGCAGTATTTT
CDR3 protein: CASSLFSGADTQYF

clone size: .
D gene: .
J gene: TRBJ1-6
V gene: TRBV25-1
CDR3 DNA: TGTGCCAGCAGTGACGGCGGGGGCGGAGGATCACCCCTCCACTTT
CDR3 protein: CASSDGGGGGSPLHF

clone size: few
D gene: .
J gene: TRBJ2-7
V gene: TRBV7-3
CDR3 DNA: TGTGCCAGCAGCTTACTGGACGAGCAGTACTTC
CDR3 protein: CASSLLDEQYF

clone size: few
D gene: TRBD2
J gene: TRBJ2-1
V gene: TRBV5-1
CDR3 DNA: TGCGCCAGCACCCCAGGGACTAGCAGAAACAATGAGCAGTTCTTC
CDR3 protein: CASTPGTSRNNEQFF

clone size: .
D gene: TRBD1
J gene: TRBJ2-6
V gene: TRBV7-9
CDR3 DNA: TGTGCCAGCAGCCCCCAAGGAACAGGGGATGGGGCCAACGTCCTGACTTTC
CDR3 protein: CASSPQGTGDGANVLTF

clone size: .
D gene: .
J gene: TRBJ2-1
V gene: TRBV7-9
CDR3 DNA: TGTGCCAGCAGCCGAACCGCCGGGGGCGGGAGAGGAACCTACAATGAGCAGTTCTTC
CDR3 protein: CASSRTAGGGRGTYNEQFF

clone size: .
D gene: TRBD2
J gene: TRBJ2-2
V gene: TRBV6-5
CDR3 DNA: TGTGCCAGCAGTTTCCAGCGGGAGACCACCGGGGAGCTGTTTTTT
CDR3 protein: CASSFQRETTGELFF

clone size: .
D gene: TRBD2
J gene: TRBJ2-2
V gene: TRBV29-1
CDR3 DNA: TGCAGCGCCAAAAGACCTGGACTAGCGGGTACCGGGGAGCTGTTTTTT
CDR3 protein: CSAKRPGLAGTGELFF

clone size: few
D gene: .
J gene: TRBJ2-7
V gene: TRBV18
CDR3 DNA: TGTGCCAGCTCACCACGCGCCCGGACCTACGAGCAGTACTTC
CDR3 protein: CASSPRARTYEQYF

clone size: few
D gene: TRBD1
J gene: TRBJ2-7
V gene: TRBV7-9
CDR3 DNA: TGTGCCAGCAGCAAGACCGGGACAGGTCCTAACGAGCAGTACTTC
CDR3 protein: CASSKTGTGPNEQYF

clone size: .
D gene: .
J gene: TRBJ2-5
V gene: TRBV4-2
CDR3 DNA: TGTGCCAGCGCCGGGCGGACGCAAGAGACCCAGTACTTC
CDR3 protein: CASAGRTQETQYF

clone size: few
D gene: .
J gene: TRBJ1-4
V gene: TRBV30
CDR3 DNA: TGTGCCTGGAGTTTGCTTAATGAAAAACTGTTTTTT
CDR3 protein: CAWSLLNEKLFF

clone size: .
D gene: .
J gene: TRBJ2-3
V gene: TRBV2
CDR3 DNA: TGTGCCAGCAGGCAAGACGCAGATACGCAGTATTTT
CDR3 protein: CASRQDADTQYF

clone size: few
D gene: TRBD1
J gene: TRBJ2-1
V gene: TRBV10-3
CDR3 DNA: TGTGCCATCACGGAGGGACAGGGGTTCCATGAGCAGTTCTTC
CDR3 protein: CAITEGQGFHEQFF

clone size: .
D gene: .
J gene: TRBJ2-1
V gene: TRBV7-2
CDR3 DNA: TGTGCCAGCAGCTTAGTCGGCGGGCCAGCCTACAATGAGCAGTTCTTC
CDR3 protein: CASSLVGGPAYNEQFF

clone size: few
D gene: .
J gene: TRBJ1-2
V gene: TRBV20-1
CDR3 DNA: TGCAGTGCTCTCTATGGCTACACCTTC
CDR3 protein: CSALYGYTF

clone size: few
D gene: TRBD1
J gene: TRBJ2-7
V gene: TRBV7-2
CDR3 DNA: TGTGCCAGCAGCTTGAGGGACAGCTCCTACGAGCAGTACTTC
CDR3 protein: CASSLRDSSYEQYF

clone size: few
D gene: TRBD2
J gene: TRBJ2-7
V gene: TRBV30
CDR3 DNA: TGTGCCTGGAGTGTGGGGAGGACTAGCGGGTTCCACTACGAGCAGTACTTC
CDR3 protein: CAWSVGRTSGFHYEQYF

clone size: .
D gene: .
J gene: TRBJ2-3
V gene: TRBV30
CDR3 DNA: TGTGCTTACGAGGGGCGGACCCGCACAGATACGCAGTATTTT
CDR3 protein: CAYEGRTRTDTQYF

clone size: .
D gene: .
J gene: TRBJ2-2
V gene: TRBV21-1
CDR3 DNA: TGTGCCAGCAGCACAGAGCAAGAGTTCACCGGGGAGCTGTTTTTT
CDR3 protein: CASSTEQEFTGELFF

clone size: .
D gene: .
J gene: TRBJ2-3
V gene: TRBV29-1
CDR3 DNA: TGCAGCGTTGATGGGGCAGGGGCAGATACGCAGTATTTT
CDR3 protein: CSVDGAGADTQYF